This TCR beta chain was identified during a study of blood T cell repertoires in COVID-19. For the study at large: Donors in Cohort 3 counted as recovered after two negative PCRs, clearance, or symptom resolution. Some COVID-19 samples were acute and others convalescent; all came from the United States, Italy and Spain. The cDNA or gDNA used as material had been derived from T cells, B-cell-depleted T cells, or PBMCs.

Sequenced by immunoSEQ multiplex PCR; TCRdb stores in-frame clones only, minus some. The data contain hundreds of thousands of clones, 70% to 90% of them singletons. Participants had their cohort set by participant-reported clinical history. The sequence came from a man aged 35 to 55 in a cohort exposed to, infected with or recovered from COVID-19 (not recorded which). Specimen: PBMCs or T cells enriched from blood (not recorded which).

CDR3 sequence: CASRRPGTGTDTQYF. The CDR3 DNA is TGTGCCAGCAGACGTCCCGGGACAGGGACCGATACGCAGTATTTT. The chain combines TRBV7-9 with TRBJ2-3; 9 bases fit TRBD1. The CDR3 covers 15 residues. The V gene end was trimmed by 6 bases and the J gene end by 6 bases; junction bases not matched to a gene: 10. Looked up from germline, CDR1 is SEHNR and CDR2 is FQNEAQ (reference sequence).